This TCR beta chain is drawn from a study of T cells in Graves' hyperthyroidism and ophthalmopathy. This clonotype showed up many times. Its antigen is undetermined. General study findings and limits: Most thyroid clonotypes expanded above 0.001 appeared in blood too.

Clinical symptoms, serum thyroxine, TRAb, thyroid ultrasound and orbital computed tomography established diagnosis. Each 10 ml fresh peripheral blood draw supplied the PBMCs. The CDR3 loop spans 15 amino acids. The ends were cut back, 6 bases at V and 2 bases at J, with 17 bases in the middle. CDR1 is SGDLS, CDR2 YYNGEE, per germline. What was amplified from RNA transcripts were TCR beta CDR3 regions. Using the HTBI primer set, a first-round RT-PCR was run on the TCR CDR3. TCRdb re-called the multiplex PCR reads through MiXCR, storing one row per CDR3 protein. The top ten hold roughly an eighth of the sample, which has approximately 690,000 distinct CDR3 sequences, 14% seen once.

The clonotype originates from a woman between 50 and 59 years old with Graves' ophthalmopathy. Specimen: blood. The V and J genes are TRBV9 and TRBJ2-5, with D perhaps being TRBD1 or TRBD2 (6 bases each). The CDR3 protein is CASNRGGRRQETQYF. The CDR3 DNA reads TGTGCCAGCAATCGAGGGGGGAGAAGACAAGAGACCCAGTACTTC.